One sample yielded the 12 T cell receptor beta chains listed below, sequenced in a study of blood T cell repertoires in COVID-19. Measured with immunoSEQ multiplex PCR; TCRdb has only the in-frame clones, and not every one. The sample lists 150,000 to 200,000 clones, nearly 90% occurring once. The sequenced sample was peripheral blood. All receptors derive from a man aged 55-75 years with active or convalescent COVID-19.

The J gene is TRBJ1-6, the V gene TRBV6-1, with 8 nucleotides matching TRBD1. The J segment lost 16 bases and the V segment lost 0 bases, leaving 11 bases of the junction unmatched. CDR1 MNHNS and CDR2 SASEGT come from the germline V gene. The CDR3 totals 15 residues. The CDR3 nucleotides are TGTGCCAGCAGTGAAGCGGGGACAGGCTCACGGATGCTCCACTTT. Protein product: CASSEAGTGSRMLHF.

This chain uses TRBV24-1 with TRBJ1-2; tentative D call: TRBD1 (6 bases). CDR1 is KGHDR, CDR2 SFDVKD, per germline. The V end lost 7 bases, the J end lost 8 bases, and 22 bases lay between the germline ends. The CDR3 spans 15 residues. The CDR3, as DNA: TGTGCCACCAGCCCAGCGGGACAAATAAGTGGCGGCTACACCTTC. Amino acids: CATSPAGQISGGYTF.

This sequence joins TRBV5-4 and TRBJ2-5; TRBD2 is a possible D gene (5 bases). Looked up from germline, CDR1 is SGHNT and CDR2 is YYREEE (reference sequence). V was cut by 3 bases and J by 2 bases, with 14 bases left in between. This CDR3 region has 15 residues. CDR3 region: CASSSPDFAQETQYF. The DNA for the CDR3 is TGTGCCAGCAGCTCTCCGGACTTTGCGCAAGAGACCCAGTACTTC.

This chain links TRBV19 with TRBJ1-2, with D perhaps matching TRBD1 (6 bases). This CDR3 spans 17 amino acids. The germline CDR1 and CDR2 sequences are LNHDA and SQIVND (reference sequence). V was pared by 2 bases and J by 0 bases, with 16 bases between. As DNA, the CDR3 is TGTGCCAGTAGTATAAGCCGACAGGAGATCCCTAACTATGGCTACACCTTC. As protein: CASSISRQEIPNYGYTF.

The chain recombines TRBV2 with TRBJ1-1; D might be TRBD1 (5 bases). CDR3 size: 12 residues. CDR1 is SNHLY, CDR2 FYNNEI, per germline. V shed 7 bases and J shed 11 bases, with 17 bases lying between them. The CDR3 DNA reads TGTGCCAGCACCCTGGGAGGACATGAGGCTTTCTTT. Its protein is CASTLGGHEAFF.

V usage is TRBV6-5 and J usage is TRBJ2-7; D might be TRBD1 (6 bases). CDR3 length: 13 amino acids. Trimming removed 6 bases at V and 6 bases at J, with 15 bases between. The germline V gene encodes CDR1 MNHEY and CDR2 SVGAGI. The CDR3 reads CASRMSGVSEQYF. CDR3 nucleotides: TGTGCCAGCAGGATGTCAGGGGTTAGCGAGCAGTACTTC.

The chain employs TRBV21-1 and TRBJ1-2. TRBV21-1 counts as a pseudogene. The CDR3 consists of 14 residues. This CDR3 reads CASSKARRINGYTF. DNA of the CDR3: TGTGCCAGCAGCAAAGCTAGGAGAATCAATGGCTACACCTTC.

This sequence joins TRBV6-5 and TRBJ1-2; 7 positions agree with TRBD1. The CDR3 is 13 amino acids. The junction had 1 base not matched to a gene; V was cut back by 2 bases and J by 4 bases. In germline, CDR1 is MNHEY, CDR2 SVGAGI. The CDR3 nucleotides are TGTGCCAGCAGTTACCGGGACAGCTATGGCTACACCTTC. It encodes CASSYRDSYGYTF.

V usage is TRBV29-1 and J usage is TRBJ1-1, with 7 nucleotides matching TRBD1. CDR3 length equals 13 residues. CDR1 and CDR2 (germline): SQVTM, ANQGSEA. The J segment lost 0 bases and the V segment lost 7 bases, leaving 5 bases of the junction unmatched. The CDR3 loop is CSAKQGMNTEAFF. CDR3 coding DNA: TGCAGCGCAAAACAGGGGATGAACACTGAAGCTTTCTTT.

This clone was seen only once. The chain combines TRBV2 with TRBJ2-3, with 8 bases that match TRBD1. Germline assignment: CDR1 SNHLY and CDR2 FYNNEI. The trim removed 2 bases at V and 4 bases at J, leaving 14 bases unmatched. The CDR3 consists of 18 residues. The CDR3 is CASSESVLGDRGADTQYF. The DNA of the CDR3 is TGTGCCAGCAGTGAATCTGTATTGGGAGACAGGGGTGCAGATACGCAGTATTTT. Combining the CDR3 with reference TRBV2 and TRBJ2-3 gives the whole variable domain EPEVTQTPSHQVTQMGQEVILRCVPISNHLYFYWYRQILGQKVEFLVSFYNNEISEKSEIFDDQFSVERPDGSNFTLKIRSTKLEDSAMYFCASSESVLGDRGADTQYFGPGTRLTVL.

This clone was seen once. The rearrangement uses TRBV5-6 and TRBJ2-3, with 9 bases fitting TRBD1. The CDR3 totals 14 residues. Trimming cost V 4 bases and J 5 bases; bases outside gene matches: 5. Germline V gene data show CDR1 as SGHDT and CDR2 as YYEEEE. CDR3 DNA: TGTGCCAGCAGCCGATGGACAGGGGAAGATACGCAGTATTTT. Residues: CASSRWTGEDTQYF.

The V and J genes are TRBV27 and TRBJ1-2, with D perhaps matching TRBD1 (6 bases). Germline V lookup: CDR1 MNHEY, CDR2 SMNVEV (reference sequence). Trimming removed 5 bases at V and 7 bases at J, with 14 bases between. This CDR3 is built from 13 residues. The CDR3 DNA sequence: TGTGCCAGCAGTAAATCGGGGGGCGGTGGCTACACCTTC. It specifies CASSKSGGGGYTF.